Shown below are 12 T cell receptor beta chains from a single sample sequenced in a study of T cell responses to AZD1222 COVID-19 vaccine. The table came from immunoSEQ multiplex PCR; TCRdb's copy has only in-frame clones and leaves some out. The sample lists some 100,000 clones, more than 70% occurring once. The sequences come from peripheral blood, collected 28 days after the second AZD1222 dose. These receptors were collected from an adult who received the AZD1222 COVID-19 vaccine.

V is TRBV24-1 and J is TRBJ2-7; D is uncertain. Per germline, CDR1 KGHDR and CDR2 SFDVKD. CDR3 size: 15 residues. V was clipped by 3 bases and J by 6 bases, with 17 bases between them. The CDR3 DNA follows: TGTGCCACCAGTGATGGGGTTGAGCGATTCCGCGAGCAGTACTTC. This sequence encodes CATSDGVERFREQYF.

This clone occurred a few times. The chain combines TRBV7-3 with TRBJ2-6; D remains unclear. The germline V gene has CDR1 SGHTA and CDR2 FQGTGA. CDR3 length: 15 amino acids. Trimming removed 3 bases from V and 0 bases from J, with 6 bases in between. In nucleotides, the CDR3 is TGTGCCAGCAGCTTGACTTCCTCTGGGGCCAACGTCCTGACTTTC. It codes for CASSLTSSGANVLTF. Supplemented by reference TRBV7-3 and TRBJ2-6, the full variable domain reads GAGVSQTPSNKVTEKGKYVELRCDPISGHTALYWYRQSLGQGPEFLIYFQGTGAADDSGLPNDRFFAVRPEGSVSTLKIQRTERGDSAVYLCASSLTSSGANVLTFGAGSRLTVL.

This clone was counted only a few times. The CDR3 DNA reads TGTGCCAGCAGTTGGGACAGGGGGTACGAGCAGTACTTC. Amino acids: CASSWDRGYEQYF. The V and J genes are TRBV6-2 or TRBV6-3 and TRBJ2-7; 11 bases map to TRBD1. Losses at the gene ends were 4 bases for V and 4 bases for J; bases not matched to a gene: 0. The germline gives CDR1 MNHEY, CDR2 SVGEGT. This CDR3 spans 13 amino acids.

The rearrangement joins TRBV18 to TRBJ2-5; 9 positions agree with TRBD1. V lost 2 bases to trimming and J lost 5 bases; unmatched junction nucleotides: 6. The CDR3 sequence is 15 residues long. The germline gives CDR1 KGHSH, CDR2 LQKENI. For the CDR3, the DNA is TGTGCCAGCTCACCAGGGACAGGGCCGGGGGAGACCCAGTACTTC. Translated, it gives CASSPGTGPGETQYF.

V and J are TRBV6-2 or TRBV6-3 and TRBJ2-7; 10 nucleotides align to TRBD1. The CDR3 sequence is 15 residues long. Looked up from germline, CDR1 is MNHEY and CDR2 is SVGEGT. V lost 4 bases to trimming and J lost 5 bases; unmatched junction nucleotides: 8. CDR3 coding DNA: TGTGCCAGCAGTTCCCGGGACAGGGGTGTCCACGAGCAGTACTTC. The encoded protein is CASSSRDRGVHEQYF.

The chain joins TRBV6-1 to TRBJ1-5; the match to TRBD1 covers 9 bases. CDR1 and CDR2 from the germline V gene are MNHNS and SASEGT. J lost 7 bases, V lost 3 bases, and 4 bases had no gene match. The CDR3 spans 14 residues. DNA for the CDR3: TGTGCCAGCAGTGAGACAGGGGGAGGACAGCCCCAGCATTTT. Translation gives CASSETGGGQPQHF.

Only one count was recorded for this clone. The genes are TRBV30 and TRBJ1-5, with 11 positions matching TRBD1. Germline V gene sequence: CDR1 GTSNPN, CDR2 SVGIG (reference sequence). The CDR3 is 14 amino acids. V shed 2 bases and J 5 bases; nucleotides not matched to a gene: 2. CDR3 region: CAWSWGQGDQPQHF. In DNA, the CDR3 is TGTGCCTGGAGTTGGGGACAGGGGGATCAGCCCCAGCATTTT.

The chain employs TRBV27 and TRBJ2-1; 8 bases line up with TRBD2. Germline CDR1 and CDR2: MNHEY and SMNVEV (reference sequence). This CDR3 contains 17 residues. Trimming cost V 1 base and J 1 base; bases outside gene matches: 6. In DNA form, the CDR3 reads TGTGCCAGCAGTTTATTTCGGCGGGAGGATTCCTACAATGAGCAGTTCTTC. Its translation is CASSLFRREDSYNEQFF.

CDR3 residues: CASSQEPIGRGTDTQYF. Written as DNA, the CDR3 is TGCGCCAGCAGCCAAGAACCTATTGGTAGAGGCACAGATACGCAGTATTTT. This sequence joins TRBV4-3 and TRBJ2-3; D is unresolved. CDR1 is LGHNA and CDR2 is YSLEER in the germline V gene. The CDR3 has 17 residues. Trimming removed 0 bases at V and 1 base at J, with 14 bases between.

The rearrangement joins TRBV5-4 to TRBJ1-1; tentatively, D is TRBD1 (5 bases). This CDR3 contains 15 residues. Germline CDR1 is SGHNT and CDR2 is YYREEE (reference sequence). V lost 3 bases to trimming and J lost 7 bases, with 19 bases between them. The CDR3 is CASSSGGGGSGEAFF. CDR3 nucleotide sequence: TGTGCCAGCAGCTCCGGTGGGGGGGGTTCTGGTGAAGCTTTCTTT.

This chain links TRBV24-1 with TRBJ1-6; TRBD1 matches at 10 bases. Germline values: CDR1 KGHDR, CDR2 SFDVKD. V was clipped by 7 bases and J by 7 bases; unmatched bases: 6. The CDR3 covers 15 residues. Written as DNA, the CDR3 is TGTGCCACCAGGCGGGACAGGGGATTAAATTCACCCCTCCACTTT. It is translated as CATRRDRGLNSPLHF.

The chain combines TRBV15 with TRBJ1-6, with 8 bases that match TRBD1. Looked up from germline, CDR1 is LNHNV and CDR2 is YYDKDF (reference sequence). The CDR3 covers 15 residues. Trimming took 0 bases from V and 10 from J; bases not matched to a gene: 5. The CDR3, as DNA: TGTGCCACCAGCAGAGATCGACAGGGGAGGTCACCCCTCCACTTT. Translated: CATSRDRQGRSPLHF. Looking up the rest from reference TRBV15 and TRBJ1-6 gives the full variable domain: DAMVIQNPRYQVTQFGKPVTLSCSQTLNHNVMYWYQQKSSQAPKLLFHYYDKDFNNEADTPDNFQSRRPNTSFCFLDIRSPGLGDTAMYLCATSRDRQGRSPLHFGNGTRLTVT.